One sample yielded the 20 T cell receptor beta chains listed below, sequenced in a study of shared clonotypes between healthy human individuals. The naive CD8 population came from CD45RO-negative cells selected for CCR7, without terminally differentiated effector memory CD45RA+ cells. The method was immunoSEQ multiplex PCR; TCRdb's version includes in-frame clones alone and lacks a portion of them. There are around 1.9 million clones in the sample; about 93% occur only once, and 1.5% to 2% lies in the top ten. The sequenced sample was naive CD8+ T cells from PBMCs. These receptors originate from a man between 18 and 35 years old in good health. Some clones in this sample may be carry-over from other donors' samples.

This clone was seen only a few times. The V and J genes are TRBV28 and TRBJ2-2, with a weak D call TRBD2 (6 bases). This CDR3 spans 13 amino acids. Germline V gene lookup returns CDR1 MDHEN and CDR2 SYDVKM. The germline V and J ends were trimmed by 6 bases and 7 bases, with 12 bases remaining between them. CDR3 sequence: CASSLREDGELFF. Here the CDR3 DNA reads TGTGCCAGCAGCCTAAGGGAGGACGGGGAGCTGTTTTTT.

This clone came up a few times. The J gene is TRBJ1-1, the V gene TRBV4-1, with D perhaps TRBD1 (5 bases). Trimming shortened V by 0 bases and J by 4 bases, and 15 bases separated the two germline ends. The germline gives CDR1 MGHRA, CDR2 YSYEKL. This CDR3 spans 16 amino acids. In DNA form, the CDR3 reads TGCGCCAGCAGCCAAGAGGGGCCGGATCGGGGCACTGAAGCTTTCTTT. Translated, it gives CASSQEGPDRGTEAFF.

In DNA, the CDR3 is TGTGCCAGCAGCCCCCCGGAGGGGGGTCGAAGTGAAGCTTTCTTT. Translated, it gives CASSPPEGGRSEAFF. This sequence joins TRBV7-9 and TRBJ1-1; D perhaps matches TRBD1 (6 bases). The CDR3 covers 15 residues. The germline V gene encodes CDR1 SEHNR and CDR2 FQNEAQ (reference sequence). V was clipped by 5 bases and J by 7 bases, with 20 bases between them.

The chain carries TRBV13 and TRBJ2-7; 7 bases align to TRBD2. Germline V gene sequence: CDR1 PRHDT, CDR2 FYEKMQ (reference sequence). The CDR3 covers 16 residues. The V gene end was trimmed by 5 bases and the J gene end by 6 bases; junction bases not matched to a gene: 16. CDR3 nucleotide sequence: TGTGCCAGCAGCCAACGGACCTGGGGGGGAGCCTCCGAGCAGTACTTC. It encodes CASSQRTWGGASEQYF.

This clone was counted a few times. CDR3 sequence reads: CASKRQRNQPQHF. In nucleotides, the CDR3 is TGCGCCAGCAAAAGACAGCGGAATCAGCCCCAGCATTTT. The chain combines TRBV10-1 with TRBJ1-5, with D perhaps matching TRBD1 (5 bases). Germline V gene sequence: CDR1 WNHNN, CDR2 SYGVQD (reference sequence). The CDR3 extends over 13 amino acids. Trimming removed 7 bases at V and 4 bases at J, with 11 bases between.

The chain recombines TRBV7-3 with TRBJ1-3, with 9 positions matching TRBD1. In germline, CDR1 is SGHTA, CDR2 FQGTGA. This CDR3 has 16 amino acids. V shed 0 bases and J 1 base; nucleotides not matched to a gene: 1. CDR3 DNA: TGTGCCAGCAGCTTAACGGGACAGGGATCTGGAAACACCATATATTTT. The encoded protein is CASSLTGQGSGNTIYF.

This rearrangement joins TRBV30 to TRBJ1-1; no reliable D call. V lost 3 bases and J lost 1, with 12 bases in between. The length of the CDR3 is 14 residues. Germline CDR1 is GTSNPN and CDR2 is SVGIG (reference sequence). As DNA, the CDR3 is TGTGCCTGGAGCCCCCGGACGGCGAACACTGAAGCTTTCTTT. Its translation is CAWSPRTANTEAFF. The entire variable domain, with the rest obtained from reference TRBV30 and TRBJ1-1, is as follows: SQTIHQWPATLVQPVGSPLSLECTVEGTSNPNLYWYRQAAGRGLQLLFYSVGIGQISSEVPQNLSASRPQDRQFILSSKKLLLSDSGFYLCAWSPRTANTEAFFGQGTRLTVV.

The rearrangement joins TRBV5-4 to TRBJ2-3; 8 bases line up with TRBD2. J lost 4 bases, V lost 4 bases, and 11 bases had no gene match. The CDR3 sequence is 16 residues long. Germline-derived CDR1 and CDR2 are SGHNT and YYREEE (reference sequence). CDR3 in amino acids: CASSPGGESRSDTQYF. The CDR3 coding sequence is TGTGCCAGCAGCCCCGGGGGGGAGTCCCGCTCAGATACGCAGTATTTT.

The CDR3 reads CAISETGSRETQYF. The CDR3, as DNA: TGTGCCATCAGTGAGACTGGGAGCAGGGAGACCCAGTACTTC. The chain links TRBV10-3 to TRBJ2-5, with TRBD2 as a possible D gene (5 bases). Trimming stripped 2 bases from V and 5 bases from J, with 12 bases between. Germline lookup yields CDR1 ENHRY and CDR2 SYGVKD. This CDR3 spans 14 amino acids.

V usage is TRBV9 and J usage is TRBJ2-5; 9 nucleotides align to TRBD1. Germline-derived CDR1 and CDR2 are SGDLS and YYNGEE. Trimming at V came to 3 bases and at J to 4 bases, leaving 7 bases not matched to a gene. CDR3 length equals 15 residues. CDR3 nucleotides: TGTGCCAGCAGCGAAACAGGGGGCTCGGGAGAGACCCAGTACTTC. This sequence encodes CASSETGGSGETQYF.

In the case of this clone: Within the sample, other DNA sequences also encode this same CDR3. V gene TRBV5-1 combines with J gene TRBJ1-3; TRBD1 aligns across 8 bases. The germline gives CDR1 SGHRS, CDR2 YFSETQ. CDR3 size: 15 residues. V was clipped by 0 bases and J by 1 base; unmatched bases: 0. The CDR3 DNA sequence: TGCGCCAGCAGCTTGGACAGGGGGTCTGGAAACACCATATATTTT. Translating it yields CASSLDRGSGNTIYF.

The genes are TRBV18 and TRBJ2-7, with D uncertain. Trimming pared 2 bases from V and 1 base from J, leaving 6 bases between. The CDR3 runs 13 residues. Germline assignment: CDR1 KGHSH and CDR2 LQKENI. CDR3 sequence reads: CASSPGPSYEQYF. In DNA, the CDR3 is TGTGCCAGCTCACCAGGGCCTTCCTACGAGCAGTACTTC.

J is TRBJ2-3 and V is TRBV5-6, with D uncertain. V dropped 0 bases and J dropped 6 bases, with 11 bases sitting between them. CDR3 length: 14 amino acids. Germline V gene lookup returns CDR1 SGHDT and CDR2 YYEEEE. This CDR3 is CASSLEASGDTQYF. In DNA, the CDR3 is TGTGCCAGCAGCTTGGAAGCGTCCGGGGATACGCAGTATTTT.

CDR3 nucleotides: TGTGCCAGCAGTGAAACGGTCCCTGCCGTGAGGGCAGATACGCAGTATTTT. As protein: CASSETVPAVRADTQYF. This chain joins TRBV25-1 and TRBJ2-3, with D perhaps TRBD2 (5 bases). The germline CDR1 and CDR2 sequences are MGHDK and SYGVNS. This CDR3 has 17 residues. The V gene lost 2 bases and the J gene lost 4 bases, with 19 bases spanning the gap.

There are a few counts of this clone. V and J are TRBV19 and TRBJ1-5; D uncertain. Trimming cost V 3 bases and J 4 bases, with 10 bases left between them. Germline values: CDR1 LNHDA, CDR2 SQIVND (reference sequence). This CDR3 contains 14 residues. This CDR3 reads CASSIAAVNQPQHF. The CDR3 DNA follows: TGTGCCAGTAGTATTGCGGCAGTTAATCAGCCCCAGCATTTT.

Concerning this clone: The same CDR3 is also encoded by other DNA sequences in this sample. The CDR3 protein is CSVEDGQGTYEQYF. The CDR3 coding sequence is TGCAGCGTTGAAGATGGGCAGGGTACCTACGAGCAGTACTTC. The chain couples TRBV29-1 to TRBJ2-7, with D possibly matching TRBD1 (5 bases). Trimming left V 0 bases short and J 2 bases short, with 11 bases between. The CDR3 length is 14 residues. Germline CDR1 reads SQVTM; CDR2 reads ANQGSEA.

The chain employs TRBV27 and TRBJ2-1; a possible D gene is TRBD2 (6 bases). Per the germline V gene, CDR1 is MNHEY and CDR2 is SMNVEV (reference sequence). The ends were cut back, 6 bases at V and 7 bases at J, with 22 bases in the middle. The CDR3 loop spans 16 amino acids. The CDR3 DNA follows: TGTGCCAGCAGCTACCTCACGGACTTCCGGGGGAATGAGCAGTTCTTC. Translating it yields CASSYLTDFRGNEQFF.

The CDR3, as DNA: TGTGCCAGCAGCTCAAACCTAGCGGGAGTTAGCACCGGGGAGCTGTTTTTT. Its protein is CASSSNLAGVSTGELFF. V usage is TRBV7-7 and J usage is TRBJ2-2; 10 nucleotides line up with TRBD2. The V gene end was trimmed by 4 bases and the J gene end by 4 bases; junction bases not matched to a gene: 9. The germline V gene encodes CDR1 SSHAT and CDR2 FNYEAQ (reference sequence). This CDR3 is built from 17 residues.

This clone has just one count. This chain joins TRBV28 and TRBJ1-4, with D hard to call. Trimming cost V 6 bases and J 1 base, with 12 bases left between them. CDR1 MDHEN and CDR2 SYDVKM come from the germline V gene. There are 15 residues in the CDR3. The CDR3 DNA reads TGTGCCAGCAGGATCCACAGAAGAACTAATGAAAAACTGTTTTTT. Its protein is CASRIHRRTNEKLFF.

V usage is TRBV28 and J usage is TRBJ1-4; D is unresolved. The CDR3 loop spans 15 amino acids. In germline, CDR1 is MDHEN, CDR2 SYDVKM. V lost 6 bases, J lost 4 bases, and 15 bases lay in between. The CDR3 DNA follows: TGTGCCAGCAGGTTGAGGTATAAGGGTAATGAAAAACTGTTTTTT. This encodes CASRLRYKGNEKLFF.